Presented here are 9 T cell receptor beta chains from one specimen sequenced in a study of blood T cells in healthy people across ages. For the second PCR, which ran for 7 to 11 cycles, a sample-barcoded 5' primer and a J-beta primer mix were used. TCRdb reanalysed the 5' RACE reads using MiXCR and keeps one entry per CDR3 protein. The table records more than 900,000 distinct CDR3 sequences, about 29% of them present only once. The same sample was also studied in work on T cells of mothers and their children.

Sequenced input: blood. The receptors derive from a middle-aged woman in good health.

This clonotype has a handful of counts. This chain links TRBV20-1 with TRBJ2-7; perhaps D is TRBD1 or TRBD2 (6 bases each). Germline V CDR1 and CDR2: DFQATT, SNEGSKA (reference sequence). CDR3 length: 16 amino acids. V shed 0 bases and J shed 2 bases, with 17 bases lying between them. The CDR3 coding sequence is TGCAGTGCTAGAGATCCCCGCGGGACACGCGCCTACGAGCAGTACTTC. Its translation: CSARDPRGTRAYEQYF.

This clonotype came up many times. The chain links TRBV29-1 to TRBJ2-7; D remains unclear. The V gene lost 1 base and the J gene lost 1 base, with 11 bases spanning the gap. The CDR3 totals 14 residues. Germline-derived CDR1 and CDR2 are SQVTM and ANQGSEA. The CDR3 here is CSVEGFDGSYEQYF. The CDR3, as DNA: TGCAGCGTTGAAGGTTTTGACGGATCCTACGAGCAGTACTTC.

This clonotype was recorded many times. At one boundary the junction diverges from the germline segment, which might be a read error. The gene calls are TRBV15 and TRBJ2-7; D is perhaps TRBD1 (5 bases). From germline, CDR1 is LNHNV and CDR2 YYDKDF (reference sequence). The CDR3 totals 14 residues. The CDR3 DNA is TGTGCCATCAGCAGAGACCAGGGTAACTACGAGCAGTACTTC. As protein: CAISRDQGNYEQYF.

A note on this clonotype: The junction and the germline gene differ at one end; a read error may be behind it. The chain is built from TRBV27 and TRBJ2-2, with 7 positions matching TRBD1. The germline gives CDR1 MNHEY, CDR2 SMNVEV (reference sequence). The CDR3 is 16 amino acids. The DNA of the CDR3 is TGTGCCAGCAGCCCGTACGGGACAGAGAACGCCGGGGAGCTGTTTTTT. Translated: CASSPYGTENAGELFF.

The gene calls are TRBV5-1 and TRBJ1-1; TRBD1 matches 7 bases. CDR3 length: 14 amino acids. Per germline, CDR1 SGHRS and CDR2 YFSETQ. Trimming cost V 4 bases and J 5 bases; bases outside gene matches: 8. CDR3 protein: CASSPSGGVTEAFF. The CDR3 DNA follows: TGCGCCAGCAGCCCCTCAGGGGGGGTTACTGAAGCTTTCTTT.

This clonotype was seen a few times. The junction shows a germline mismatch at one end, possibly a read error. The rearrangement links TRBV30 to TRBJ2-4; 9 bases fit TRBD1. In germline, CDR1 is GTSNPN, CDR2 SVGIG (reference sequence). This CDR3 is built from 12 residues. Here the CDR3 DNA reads TGTGTCTGGAGCAGACAGGGGGGTGAGCAGTACTTC. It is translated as CVWSRQGGEQYF. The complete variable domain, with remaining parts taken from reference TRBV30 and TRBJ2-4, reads SQTIHQWPATLVQPVGSPLSLECTVEGTSNPNLYWYRQAAGRGLQLLFYSVGIGQISSEVPQNLSASRPQDRQFILSSKKLLLSDSGFYLCVWSRQGGEQYFGAGTRLSVL.

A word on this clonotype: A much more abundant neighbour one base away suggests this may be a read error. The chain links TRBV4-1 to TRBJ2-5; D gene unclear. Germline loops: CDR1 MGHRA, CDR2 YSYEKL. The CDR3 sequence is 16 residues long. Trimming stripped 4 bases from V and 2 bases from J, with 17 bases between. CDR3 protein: CASSRVGITNQETQYF. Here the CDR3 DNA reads TGCGCCAGCAGCCGGGTAGGGATTACTAATCAAGAGACCCAGTACTTC.

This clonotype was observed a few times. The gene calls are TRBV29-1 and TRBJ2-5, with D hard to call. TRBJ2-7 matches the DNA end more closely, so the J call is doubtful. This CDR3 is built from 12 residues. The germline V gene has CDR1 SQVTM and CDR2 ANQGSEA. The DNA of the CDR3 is TGCAGCGTCCAGAATTTCTCGGGCGAGCAGTACTTC. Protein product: CSVQNFSGEQYF.

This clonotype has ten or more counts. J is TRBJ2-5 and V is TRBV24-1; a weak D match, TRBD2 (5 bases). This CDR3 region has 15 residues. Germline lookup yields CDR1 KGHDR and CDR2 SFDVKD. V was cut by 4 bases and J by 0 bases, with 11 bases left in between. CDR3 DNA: TGTGCCACCAGTGAACGGACGGGGTACCAAGAGACCCAGTACTTC. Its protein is CATSERTGYQETQYF.